This is a list of T cell receptor beta chains from one sample in a study of blood T cell repertoires in COVID-19. Generated by immunoSEQ multiplex PCR, the TCRdb table keeps only in-frame clones and is missing some. The sample includes 150,000 or so clones, approximately 80% of them seen just once. Sequencing was done on a sample of peripheral blood. These receptor sequences come from a woman aged 55-69 years with COVID-19, enrolled during active disease. The CDR3 runs from the conserved cysteine through the conserved F or W. The order of the fields is clone size, D gene, J gene, V gene, CDR3 DNA, CDR3 protein. D genes are given only for firm matches. For some rows the clone size is stated as once, few or many, or as a class when expanded; others skip it.

clone_size: NA; d_call: NA; j_call: TRBJ2-7; v_call: TRBV7-2; cdr3_nt: TGTGCCAGCAGCCAGGGAAGTTTAGGCTACGAGCAGTACTTC; cdr3_aa: CASSQGSLGYEQYF
clone_size: NA; d_call: NA; j_call: TRBJ1-2; v_call: TRBV6-5; cdr3_nt: TGTGCCAGCAGTTACTCCAGCAGGGCCATTAACTATGGCTACACCTTC; cdr3_aa: CASSYSSRAINYGYTF
clone_size: once; d_call: NA; j_call: TRBJ1-1; v_call: TRBV10-3; cdr3_nt: TGTGCCATCAGTGATATACAGGGCACTGAAGCTTTCTTT; cdr3_aa: CAISDIQGTEAFF
clone_size: once; d_call: TRBD1; j_call: TRBJ1-6; v_call: TRBV10-1; cdr3_nt: TGCGCCAGCAGTGAGTCGGAGGGGGCTAGTTCACCCCTCCACTTT; cdr3_aa: CASSESEGASSPLHF
clone_size: NA; d_call: NA; j_call: TRBJ1-1; v_call: TRBV18; cdr3_nt: TGTGCCAGCTCACGATTACAGGGAGATACTGAAGCTTTCTTT; cdr3_aa: CASSRLQGDTEAFF
clone_size: NA; d_call: TRBD2; j_call: TRBJ2-3; v_call: TRBV6-4; cdr3_nt: TGTGCCAGCGCCCCAGGAGCGGGAAAAACAGATACGCAGTATTTT; cdr3_aa: CASAPGAGKTDTQYF
clone_size: NA; d_call: TRBD1; j_call: TRBJ2-2; v_call: TRBV3-1/TRBV3-2; cdr3_nt: TGTGCCAGCAGCCGAAGTCCCAGGGGGTTTGGCGGGGAGCTGTTTTTT; cdr3_aa: CASSRSPRGFGGELFF
clone_size: NA; d_call: TRBD1; j_call: TRBJ1-2; v_call: TRBV6-5; cdr3_nt: TGTGCCAGCAGTTACTCTACAGGGGGAGGTGGCTACACCTTC; cdr3_aa: CASSYSTGGGGYTF
clone_size: NA; d_call: TRBD1; j_call: TRBJ1-2; v_call: TRBV3-1/TRBV3-2; cdr3_nt: TGTGCCAGCAGCCAATTCGGACAGGGGAATTTTAACTATGGCTACACCTTC; cdr3_aa: CASSQFGQGNFNYGYTF
clone_size: NA; d_call: TRBD2; j_call: TRBJ2-1; v_call: TRBV14; cdr3_nt: TGTGCCAGCAGCCAGAACAGCGGGGGGGCCTTTGAGCAGTTCTTC; cdr3_aa: CASSQNSGGAFEQFF
clone_size: NA; d_call: TRBD2; j_call: TRBJ2-1; v_call: TRBV6-5; cdr3_nt: TGTGCCAGCATCCTCAGCGGGGGGATCCGTAATGAGCAGTTCTTC; cdr3_aa: CASILSGGIRNEQFF
clone_size: NA; d_call: NA; j_call: TRBJ1-1; v_call: TRBV7-8; cdr3_nt: TGTGCCAGCAGCCCCGGGGGACCCCAGGGAGAAGCTTTCTTT; cdr3_aa: CASSPGGPQGEAFF
clone_size: NA; d_call: NA; j_call: TRBJ2-3; v_call: TRBV19; cdr3_nt: TGTGCCAGTAGTATAGTCAACACAGATACGCAGTATTTT; cdr3_aa: CASSIVNTDTQYF
clone_size: NA; d_call: NA; j_call: TRBJ1-2; v_call: TRBV7-9; cdr3_nt: TGTGCCAGCAGCTTAGGGGCCAGGAGGTATGGGGGCTACACCTTC; cdr3_aa: CASSLGARRYGGYTF
clone_size: once; d_call: TRBD2; j_call: TRBJ2-3; v_call: TRBV7-8; cdr3_nt: TGTGCCAGCAGCTCTAGCGGGGGGAACACAGATACGCAGTATTTT; cdr3_aa: CASSSSGGNTDTQYF
clone_size: NA; d_call: NA; j_call: TRBJ2-1; v_call: TRBV3-1/TRBV3-2; cdr3_nt: TGTGCCAGCAGCCACAGTCTCTGGGACATAAGTTCCTACAATGAGCAGTTCTTC; cdr3_aa: CASSHSLWDISSYNEQFF
clone_size: NA; d_call: TRBD1; j_call: TRBJ2-3; v_call: TRBV18; cdr3_nt: TGTGCCAGCTCACCGGACAGGGGGCTTACAGATACGCAGTATTTT; cdr3_aa: CASSPDRGLTDTQYF